This TCR beta chain originates from a study of blood T cell repertoires in COVID-19. This clone occurred a few times. This table comes from immunoSEQ multiplex PCR, and its TCRdb copy is limited to in-frame clones, with some not included. The sample has under 250,000 clones; around 84% are singletons. The TCR was taken from a middle-aged man who had recovered from COVID-19. Sequencing used peripheral blood.

CDR3 nucleotides: TGTGCCACCAGCAGAGAACTAGCGGGAGCAGATACGCAGTATTTT. Amino acid sequence: CATSRELAGADTQYF. The chain joins TRBV15 to TRBJ2-3, with 11 bases fitting TRBD2. Trimming at V came to 0 bases and at J to 4 bases, leaving 0 bases not matched to a gene. Germline V gives CDR1 LNHNV, CDR2 YYDKDF (reference sequence). The CDR3 is 15 residues long.